The source of this TCR beta chain is a study of persistence of HIV-infected CD4 T cells. Overlapping HIV-1 Gag 15-mer peptides at approximately 1 ug per peptide per mL were used. Sorting selected CD4+ T cells upregulating both CD40 ligand and CD69. V gave up 7 bases and J gave up 3 bases; unmatched junction bases: 8. The CDR3 covers 14 residues. CDR1 is SEHNR, CDR2 FQNEAQ, per germline (reference sequence). With regard to this clone: The target antigen is unknown.

The libraries were made with immunoSEQ version 4 in survey mode. Here immunoSEQ multiplex PCR was the method, and the copy in TCRdb shows in-frame clones only, minus some. Of some 30,000 clones listed, roughly 71% were seen once; the top ten hold more than 1.2%. Study-wide results and caveats: Antigen-responding cells were enriched for degenerate expanded CDR3beta sequences.

The rearrangement links TRBV7-9 to TRBJ1-1; TRBD1 agrees at 7 bases. The sequence derives from an adult man with HIV who was CMV-seropositive. This sample comprised CD4+ T cells sorted from PBMCs after roughly 18-hour stimulation, obtained from a patient who received antiretroviral therapy. CDR3: CASTEAGGDTEAFF. In DNA, the CDR3 is TGTGCCAGCACCGAAGCAGGGGGGGACACTGAAGCTTTCTTT.